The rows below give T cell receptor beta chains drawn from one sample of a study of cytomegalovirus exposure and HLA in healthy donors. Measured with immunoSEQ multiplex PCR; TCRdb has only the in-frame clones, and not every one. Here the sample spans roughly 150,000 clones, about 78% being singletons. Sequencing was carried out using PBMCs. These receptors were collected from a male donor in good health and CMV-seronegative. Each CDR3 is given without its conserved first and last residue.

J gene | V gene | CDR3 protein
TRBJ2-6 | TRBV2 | ASSPSSGANVLT
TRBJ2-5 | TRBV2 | ASTRLGGNQETQY
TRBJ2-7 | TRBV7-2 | ASSLATGASYEQY
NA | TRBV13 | ASSFLNEQY
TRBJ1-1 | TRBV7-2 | ASSRDRGSSEAF
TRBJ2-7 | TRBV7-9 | ASSLATAYEQY
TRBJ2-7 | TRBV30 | AWSGSAAGEQY
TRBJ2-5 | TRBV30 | AWSASQETQY
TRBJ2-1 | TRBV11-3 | ASSPRTGGFNEQF
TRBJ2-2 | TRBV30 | AWSHGREIGTGELF
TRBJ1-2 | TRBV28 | ASSTGDRGFVANYGYT
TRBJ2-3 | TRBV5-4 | ASSLTGAGDTQY
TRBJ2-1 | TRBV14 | ASSLVGGRANEQF
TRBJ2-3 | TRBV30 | AWGKGAGRTDTQY
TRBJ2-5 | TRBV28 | ASSFSSGTRQETQY
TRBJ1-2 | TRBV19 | ASSDLGQGYGYT
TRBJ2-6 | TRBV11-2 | ASTTSGVGDGANVLT
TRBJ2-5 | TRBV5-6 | ASSFTSGRGETQY
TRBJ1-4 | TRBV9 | ASSTSGGLDEKLF
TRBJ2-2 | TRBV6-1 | ASSEDRGIGELF
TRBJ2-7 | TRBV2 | ASRDRGSYEQY
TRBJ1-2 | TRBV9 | ASSEGENYGYT
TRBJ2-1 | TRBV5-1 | ASSIGLAGGNEQF
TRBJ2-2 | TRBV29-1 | SVTTGVITGELF
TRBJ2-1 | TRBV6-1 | ASRTLNNEQF
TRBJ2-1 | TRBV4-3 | ASSQVAGAYNEQF
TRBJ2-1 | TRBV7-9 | SSSFLAGGPDEQF